This TCR beta chain derives from a study of vaccination and CD4 T cells after COVID-19. The Oncomine TCR Beta short-read assay sequenced DNA from cultured CD4+ T cells. TCRdb ran MiXCR on the PCR reads and lists one entry per CDR3 protein. The sample has approximately 3,200 distinct CDR3 sequences, under 20% seen once; the top ten hold 25% to 30%. This clonotype counts as medium-sized (0.01 to 0.1%). The antigen is unknown. The V gene lost 2 bases and the J gene lost 4 bases, with 5 bases spanning the gap. Germline V lookup: CDR1 MNHEY, CDR2 SVGAGI. This CDR3 comprises 12 residues. Treatment defined: roughly 10-day PBMC culture with coronavirus spike peptide pools or control peptides (ViraFEST assay).

This rearrangement joins TRBV6-5 to TRBJ1-1; no clear D gene. The receptor's source is a human donor who had recovered from COVID-19. Sequencing was performed on CD4+ T cells from blood, cultured in vitro. CDR3 nucleotide sequence: TGTGCCAGCAGTTACGGGAGCACTGAAGCTTTCTTT. It is translated as CASSYGSTEAFF.